These 19 T cell receptor beta chains came from one sample sequenced in a study of T cell responses to AZD1222 COVID-19 vaccine. Sequencing was performed with immunoSEQ multiplex PCR; in TCRdb, only in-frame clones are kept and a portion is missing. The table records about 140,000 clones, about 88% of them present only once. Sequences were derived from peripheral blood, sampled on day 0 of AZD1222 vaccination. The receptors derive from an adult in good health.

J is TRBJ2-1 and V is TRBV7-2, with 7 bases lining up with TRBD2. In germline, CDR1 is SGHTA, CDR2 FQGNSA. This CDR3 is 16 amino acids long. The trim removed 1 base at V and 5 bases at J, leaving 8 bases unmatched. CDR3 region: CASSLVERGLNNEQFF. DNA of the CDR3: TGTGCCAGCAGCTTAGTGGAGCGGGGCCTTAACAATGAGCAGTTCTTC.

This clone was detected once. The chain combines TRBV4-2 with TRBJ1-3, with D tentatively TRBD1 (5 bases). The CDR3 spans 16 residues. Deletions cut 3 bases from V and 0 bases from J, with 12 bases between. Germline-derived CDR1 and CDR2 are LGHNA and YNFKEQ. The CDR3 protein is CASSQATGSSGNTIYF. The CDR3 DNA follows: TGTGCCAGCAGCCAGGCTACAGGAAGCTCTGGAAACACCATATATTTT.

V usage is TRBV5-6 and J usage is TRBJ1-1; 11 bases align to TRBD1. CDR1 is SGHDT and CDR2 is YYEEEE in the germline V gene. The CDR3 consists of 17 residues. With 4 bases clipped from V and 4 bases from J, the junction kept 12 bases outside the gene matches. CDR3 loop: CASSRRTGGAYATEAFF. In DNA, the CDR3 is TGTGCCAGCAGCCGGCGGACAGGGGGCGCCTATGCCACTGAAGCTTTCTTT.

The V gene is TRBV2, the J gene TRBJ1-4; TRBD1 might be the D (5 bases). Germline-derived CDR1 and CDR2 are SNHLY and FYNNEI. The V and J ends lost 0 bases and 8 bases respectively, with 13 bases between them. The length of the CDR3 is 15 residues. CDR3 in amino acids: CASSEAQGLREKLFF. The CDR3 DNA sequence: TGTGCCAGCAGTGAAGCGCAGGGCCTCAGGGAAAAACTGTTTTTT. Complete variable domain (other parts from reference TRBV2 and TRBJ1-4): EPEVTQTPSHQVTQMGQEVILRCVPISNHLYFYWYRQILGQKVEFLVSFYNNEISEKSEIFDDQFSVERPDGSNFTLKIRSTKLEDSAMYFCASSEAQGLREKLFFGSGTQLSVL.

This rearrangement joins TRBV5-1 to TRBJ1-2; a weak D match, TRBD1 (5 bases). Germline CDR1 reads SGHRS; CDR2 reads YFSETQ. The CDR3 is made up of 15 amino acids. With 0 bases removed from V and 2 bases from J, the gap between germline ends came to 11 bases. This CDR3 is CASSLVSGPNYGYTF. The CDR3, as DNA: TGCGCCAGCAGCTTGGTTTCAGGGCCGAACTATGGCTACACCTTC.

The chain links TRBV6-2 or TRBV6-3 to TRBJ1-2; no clear D gene. The V gene lost 5 bases and the J gene lost 8 bases, with 15 bases spanning the gap. This CDR3 has 13 amino acids. Germline V gene data show CDR1 as MNHEY and CDR2 as SVGEGT. DNA of the CDR3: TGTGCCAGCAGTCCCGGGGTCCCCCAGGGCTACACCTTC. This sequence encodes CASSPGVPQGYTF.

The chain is built from TRBV18 and TRBJ1-1; 7 bases match TRBD1. This CDR3 contains 15 residues. The germline V gene has CDR1 KGHSH and CDR2 LQKENI. V dropped 2 bases and J dropped 0; count of bases not matched to a gene: 3. The CDR3 sequence: CASSPAGQMNTEAFF. Here the CDR3 DNA reads TGTGCCAGCTCACCAGCGGGACAGATGAACACTGAAGCTTTCTTT.

The chain employs TRBV21-1 and TRBJ2-1; the table gives TRBD2 as D, unverified against the DNA. TRBV21-1 is a documented pseudogene. This CDR3 has 15 residues. CDR3 bases: TGTGCCAGCAGCAAAGGGCGCCGGGGGTACAATGAGCAGTTCTTC. Its protein product is CASSKGRRGYNEQFF.

The chain links TRBV6-5 to TRBJ2-7; D might be TRBD1 (5 bases). Germline V gives CDR1 MNHEY, CDR2 SVGAGI. The CDR3 loop spans 13 amino acids. Deletions cut 7 bases from V and 6 bases from J, with 16 bases between. The CDR3 coding sequence is TGTGCCAGCAAATCGACAGCCTGGGGCGAGCAGTACTTC. This translates into CASKSTAWGEQYF.

This sequence joins TRBV6-5 and TRBJ2-7; a weak D match, TRBD1 (5 bases). Between the trimmed V and J ends, which lost 8 bases and 3 bases, there was a span of 14 bases. Germline V gene data show CDR1 as MNHEY and CDR2 as SVGAGI. CDR3 size: 13 residues. CDR3 region: CASSQGLFYEQYF. CDR3 DNA sequence: TGTGCCAGCTCCCAGGGTTTATTCTACGAGCAGTACTTC.

V and J are TRBV28 and TRBJ1-2; TRBD1 might be the D (6 bases). Between the trimmed V and J ends, which lost 5 bases and 2 bases, there was a span of 15 bases. This CDR3 has 15 amino acids. The germline CDR1 and CDR2 sequences are MDHEN and SYDVKM. DNA for the CDR3: TGTGCCAGCAGTAGCCGGACAGAACCCAACTATGGCTACACCTTC. The encoded protein is CASSSRTEPNYGYTF.

This clone was detected a few times. J is TRBJ1-1 and V is TRBV27, with D possibly TRBD1 on 5 matching bases. Germline values: CDR1 MNHEY, CDR2 SMNVEV (reference sequence). The V end was cut by 6 bases, the J end by 3 bases, with 14 bases between. The length of the CDR3 is 14 residues. This CDR3 is CASSLRLGDTEAFF. The CDR3 DNA follows: TGTGCCAGCAGCCTGAGGTTAGGGGACACTGAAGCTTTCTTT.

This chain connects TRBV2 to TRBJ1-1, with D unclear. V lost 6 bases to trimming and J lost 1 base, with 3 bases between them. The CDR3 is 11 amino acids. Germline CDR1 reads SNHLY; CDR2 reads FYNNEI. The CDR3 DNA reads as TGTGCCAGCAGCCCGAACACTGAAGCTTTCTTT. This translates into CASSPNTEAFF.

The gene calls are TRBV10-3 and TRBJ1-2; 11 bases are a match to TRBD1. CDR3 length equals 17 residues. Looked up from germline, CDR1 is ENHRY and CDR2 is SYGVKD. The trim removed 2 bases at V and 8 bases at J, leaving 13 bases unmatched. CDR3 region: CAISEIPPGQGARGYTF. The CDR3 coding sequence is TGTGCCATCAGTGAGATTCCTCCCGGACAGGGGGCAAGGGGCTACACCTTC.

This chain joins TRBV6-5 and TRBJ2-2; D ambiguous. The CDR3 consists of 14 residues. Germline loops: CDR1 MNHEY, CDR2 SVGAGI. Between the trimmed V and J ends, which lost 2 bases and 1 base, there was a span of 5 bases. CDR3 residues: CASSYQKNTGELFF. The CDR3, as DNA: TGTGCCAGCAGTTACCAGAAGAACACCGGGGAGCTGTTTTTT.

The V gene is TRBV20-1, the J gene TRBJ2-7; D unclear. V was shortened by 0 bases and J by 3 bases, with 3 bases between the two germline ends. CDR3 length equals 11 residues. From germline, CDR1 is DFQATT and CDR2 SNEGSKA (reference sequence). CDR3 amino acids: CSARDSYEQYF. The CDR3 nucleotides are TGCAGTGCTAGAGATAGCTACGAGCAGTACTTC.

The gene calls are TRBV6-1 and TRBJ2-2; D call uncertain. Trimming left V 7 bases short and J 5 bases short, with 8 bases between. The CDR3 is 12 amino acids. Germline CDR1 reads MNHNS; CDR2 reads SASEGT. CDR3 residues: CASKVETGELFF. CDR3 nucleotide sequence: TGTGCCAGCAAGGTTGAAACCGGGGAGCTGTTTTTT.

The sample holds one count of this clone. The chain links TRBV6-2 or TRBV6-3 to TRBJ1-2; D not certain. The germline V gene has CDR1 MNHEY and CDR2 SVGEGT. The V gene lost 7 bases and the J gene lost 1 base, with 10 bases spanning the gap. The CDR3 runs to 13 residues. The CDR3 here is CASTPGFNYGYTF. For the CDR3, the DNA is TGTGCCAGCACCCCAGGTTTTAACTATGGCTACACCTTC.

The rearrangement uses TRBV6-6 and TRBJ1-5; D remains unclear. Trimming pared 2 bases from V and 7 bases from J, leaving 6 bases between. Germline CDR1 and CDR2: MNHNY and SVGAGI (reference sequence). There are 12 residues in the CDR3. The CDR3 is CASSYVRQPQHF. The CDR3 DNA sequence: TGTGCCAGCAGTTACGTGAGGCAGCCCCAGCATTTT.